Presented here are 26 T cell receptor beta chains from one specimen sequenced in a study of cytotoxic CD8 clonotypes in ibrutinib-treated CLL. Assay used: immunoSEQ multiplex PCR; TCRdb lists only in-frame clones, some missing. The data show some 200,000 clones, roughly three quarters seen once. The specimen comprised PBMCs, sampled after 12 months of ibrutinib treatment. Receptors were obtained from a human donor with chronic lymphocytic leukemia.

In its sample, this clone was seen a few times. CDR3 coding DNA: TGTGCCAGCAGCTTCCAAGGAGCGGGAGCGGTAGGAGAGACCCAGTACTTC. Amino acids: CASSFQGAGAVGETQYF. The chain couples TRBV5-6 to TRBJ2-5; 8 bases agree with TRBD2. The CDR3 is 17 amino acids. Germline loops: CDR1 SGHDT, CDR2 YYEEEE. V trimming: 2 bases; J trimming: 4 bases; junction bases outside the gene matches: 13.

This clone has just one count. The chain carries TRBV7-2 and TRBJ1-4; D might be TRBD1 (5 bases). Per germline, CDR1 SGHTA and CDR2 FQGNSA. The V gene lost 4 bases and the J gene lost 7 bases, with 13 bases spanning the gap. The CDR3 sequence is 14 residues long. The CDR3 sequence: CASSSEPGGEKLFF. CDR3 coding DNA: TGTGCCAGCAGCTCAGAGCCCGGGGGTGAAAAACTGTTTTTT. The full variable domain, with the rest looked up from reference TRBV7-2 and TRBJ1-4, is GAGVSQSPSNKVTEKGKDVELRCDPISGHTALYWYRQSLGQGLEFLIYFQGNSAPDKSGLPSDRFSAERTGGSVSTLTIQRTQQEDSAVYLCASSSEPGGEKLFFGSGTQLSVL.

V is TRBV5-6 and J is TRBJ1-3; weak D call: TRBD1 (5 bases). Trimming removed 1 base from V and 2 bases from J, with 13 bases in between. Germline V gene sequence: CDR1 SGHDT, CDR2 YYEEEE. The CDR3 is 16 amino acids. CDR3 sequence (DNA): TGTGCCAGCAGCTTGTTCAGGGCCCGTCCTGGAAACACCATATATTTT. Translation gives CASSLFRARPGNTIYF.

This chain connects TRBV23-1 to TRBJ2-5; D tentatively reads TRBD1 or TRBD2 (5 bases each). TRBV23-1 is marked as an open reading frame, function uncertain. The CDR3 loop spans 14 amino acids. The ends were cut back, 8 bases at V and 3 bases at J, with 16 bases in the middle. The CDR3 spells CASRRDGIEETQYF. The CDR3 DNA follows: TGCGCCAGCCGCCGGGACGGGATTGAAGAGACCCAGTACTTC.

V gene TRBV28 combines with J gene TRBJ2-1; 11 bases match TRBD2. Germline V gene lookup returns CDR1 MDHEN and CDR2 SYDVKM. The CDR3 runs 15 residues. With V trimmed by 7 bases and J by 7 bases, 9 bases remained unmatched. The CDR3 DNA follows: TGTGCCAGCACCTCTCGACTAGCGGGGTTGAATGAGCAGTTCTTC. It yields the protein CASTSRLAGLNEQFF.

V usage is TRBV9 and J usage is TRBJ2-3; no firm D call. In germline, CDR1 is SGDLS, CDR2 YYNGEE. V was cut by 0 bases and J by 0 bases, with 14 bases left in between. The CDR3 is made up of 17 amino acids. CDR3 nucleotide sequence: TGTGCCAGCAGCGTAGAAAGGACCGAACCTAGCACAGATACGCAGTATTTT. Translating gives CASSVERTEPSTDTQYF.

This clone was seen at least ten times. The chain joins TRBV6-5 to TRBJ2-7, with D perhaps assigned TRBD1 or TRBD2 (5 bases each). The V end was cut by 6 bases, the J end by 6 bases, with 18 bases between. The CDR3 is 14 residues long. Germline-derived CDR1 and CDR2 are MNHEY and SVGAGI. CDR3 protein: CASRPPEGSGEQYF. The DNA of the CDR3 is TGTGCCAGCAGACCCCCCGAGGGGAGCGGCGAGCAGTACTTC.

The J gene is TRBJ2-7, the V gene TRBV14; D uncertain. Germline CDR1 is SGHDN and CDR2 is FVKESK. CDR3 size: 12 residues. Trimming removed 2 bases at V and 0 bases at J, with 2 bases between. CDR3 nucleotide sequence: TGTGCCAGCAGCCAAAACTCCTACGAGCAGTACTTC. It translates to CASSQNSYEQYF.

This chain joins TRBV28 and TRBJ2-1; 11 bases line up with TRBD2. J lost 8 bases, V lost 4 bases, and 10 bases had no gene match. CDR3 length equals 16 residues. CDR1 is MDHEN, CDR2 SYDVKM, per germline. Written as DNA, the CDR3 is TGTGCCAGCAGTTCACTAACTAGCGGGAGTGTCGATGAGCAGTTCTTC. It is translated as CASSSLTSGSVDEQFF.

The CDR3 region has the DNA TGCGCCAGCAGGATGATCTTTGCAGGTAACACTGAAGCTTTCTTT. Translation gives CASRMIFAGNTEAFF. The chain recombines TRBV5-1 with TRBJ1-1; no definite D call. The CDR3 extends over 15 amino acids. Germline CDR1 is SGHRS and CDR2 is YFSETQ. V was clipped by 5 bases and J by 2 bases, with 16 bases between them.

This clone was counted a few times. CDR3 DNA: TGTGCCAGCTCACCAGGGATCGACTATGGCTACACCTTC. This encodes CASSPGIDYGYTF. The genes are TRBV18 and TRBJ1-2; no clear D gene. Deletions cut 2 bases from V and 3 bases from J, with 7 bases between. This CDR3 spans 13 amino acids. Germline CDR1 and CDR2: KGHSH and LQKENI. Drawing the rest from reference TRBV18 and TRBJ1-2, the complete variable domain is NAGVMQNPRHLVRRRGQEARLRCSPMKGHSHVYWYRQLPEEGLKFMVYLQKENIIDESGMPKERFSAEFPKEGPSILRIQQVVRGDSAAYFCASSPGIDYGYTFGSGTRLTVV.

This chain links TRBV10-3 with TRBJ1-1, with D maybe TRBD1 (5 bases). This CDR3 contains 14 residues. The V end was cut by 4 bases, the J end by 5 bases, with 14 bases between. CDR1 is ENHRY and CDR2 is SYGVKD in the germline V gene. CDR3 nucleotide sequence: TGTGCCATCAGTGCCGAGGGGTCGGGTACTGAAGCTTTCTTT. It codes for CAISAEGSGTEAFF.

This chain connects TRBV11-3 to TRBJ2-1, with TRBD1 matching 10 bases. This CDR3 has 16 amino acids. V gave up 5 bases and J gave up 10 bases; unmatched junction bases: 14. Germline CDR1 SGHNT, CDR2 YENEEA. The CDR3 nucleotides read TGTGCCAGCAGCCGCACCGGGACAGGGGTACGAGCCGAGCAGTTCTTC. Protein sequence: CASSRTGTGVRAEQFF. The full variable domain, in which reference TRBV11-3 and TRBJ2-1 provide the parts outside the CDR3, is EAGVVQSPRYKIIEKKQPVAFWCNPISGHNTLYWYLQNLGQGPELLIRYENEEAVDDSQLPKDRFSAERLKGVDSTLKIQPAELGDSAVYLCASSRTGTGVRAEQFFGPGTRLTVL.

The chain uses TRBV19 and TRBJ2-3; a possible D gene is TRBD2 (5 bases). Looked up from germline, CDR1 is LNHDA and CDR2 is SQIVND (reference sequence). The CDR3 covers 15 residues. Trimming took off 5 bases at V and 1 base at J, with 13 bases between the two ends. CDR3 loop: CASSRETRRTDTQYF. The CDR3 DNA follows: TGTGCCAGTAGTCGGGAAACTAGGCGCACAGATACGCAGTATTTT.

The DNA of the CDR3 is TGCGCCAGCAGCCCAGGACACACAGGCTATGGCTACACCTTC. Amino acid sequence: CASSPGHTGYGYTF. The chain employs TRBV5-1 and TRBJ1-2; D is perhaps TRBD1 (5 bases). Looked up from germline, CDR1 is SGHRS and CDR2 is YFSETQ. The CDR3 sequence is 14 residues long. Trimming removed 4 bases at V and 4 bases at J, with 14 bases between.

J is TRBJ2-3 and V is TRBV6-5; D not certain. V was trimmed by 2 bases and J by 6 bases, leaving 9 bases between them. The CDR3 is 13 residues long. Germline V gene data show CDR1 as MNHEY and CDR2 as SVGAGI. CDR3 nucleotides: TGTGCCAGCAGTTACCAAGCTGGCGATACGCAGTATTTT. This sequence encodes CASSYQAGDTQYF.

This sequence joins TRBV2 and TRBJ2-7; D is perhaps TRBD2 (6 bases). This CDR3 is 15 amino acids long. Looked up from germline, CDR1 is SNHLY and CDR2 is FYNNEI. Trimming stripped 0 bases from V and 4 bases from J, with 13 bases between. The CDR3 sequence is CASSEAAEGGYEQYF. In nucleotides, the CDR3 is TGTGCCAGCAGTGAAGCGGCCGAGGGAGGATACGAGCAGTACTTC.

The chain carries TRBV12-5 and TRBJ2-2, with a tentative D call TRBD2 (6 bases). CDR3 length: 16 amino acids. Trimming pared 6 bases from V and 5 bases from J, leaving 19 bases between. Looked up from germline, CDR1 is LGHNT and CDR2 is FRNRAP. CDR3 DNA: TGTGCTAGTGGACCCACCAACCCGGAGGGAACCGGGGAGCTGTTTTTT. It translates to CASGPTNPEGTGELFF.

This clone has just one count. The V and J genes are TRBV4-3 and TRBJ2-4; 11 bases line up with TRBD2. The germline gives CDR1 LGHNA, CDR2 YSLEER. This CDR3 has 14 residues. The trim removed 3 bases at V and 14 bases at J, leaving 9 bases unmatched. As DNA, the CDR3 is TGCGCCAGCAGCCACGACTTAGCGGGAGGGCCGGAGTACTTC. This translates into CASSHDLAGGPEYF.

The chain carries TRBV6-5 and TRBJ1-3; no firm D call. CDR3 size: 15 residues. V shed 6 bases and J shed 0 bases, with 12 bases lying between them. Per the germline V gene, CDR1 is MNHEY and CDR2 is SVGAGI. This chain's CDR3 is CASRPTDSSGNTIYF. For the CDR3, the DNA is TGTGCCAGCAGACCTACGGATAGCTCTGGAAACACCATATATTTT.

The genes are TRBV2 and TRBJ1-6; the D gene is possibly TRBD1 (5 bases). V dropped 7 bases and J dropped 7 bases, with 14 bases sitting between them. Germline V gives CDR1 SNHLY, CDR2 FYNNEI. This CDR3 is 14 amino acids long. The CDR3 nucleotides read TGTGCCAGCAACCTGGGACCGATGAATTCACCCCTCCACTTT. Translation gives CASNLGPMNSPLHF.

This chain uses TRBV5-1 with TRBJ2-3; D could derive from TRBD1 or TRBD2 (7 bases each). Trimming shortened V by 4 bases and J by 5 bases, and 14 bases separated the two germline ends. This CDR3 has 14 residues. From germline, CDR1 is SGHRS and CDR2 YFSETQ. CDR3: CASSPQGRGDTQYF. CDR3 DNA: TGCGCCAGCAGCCCACAGGGGAGGGGAGATACGCAGTATTTT. Looking up the rest from reference TRBV5-1 and TRBJ2-3 gives the full variable domain: KAGVTQTPRYLIKTRGQQVTLSCSPISGHRSVSWYQQTPGQGLQFLFEYFSETQRNKGNFPGRFSGRQFSNSRSEMNVSTLELGDSALYLCASSPQGRGDTQYFGPGTRLTVL.

The V and J genes are TRBV28 and TRBJ2-5, with no clear D. Trimming pared 2 bases from V and 5 bases from J, leaving 6 bases between. CDR1 and CDR2 (germline): MDHEN, SYDVKM. The CDR3 is 12 residues long. CDR3 nucleotides: TGTGCCAGCAGTTTAGATGGGGAGACCCAGTACTTC. The encoded protein is CASSLDGETQYF.

The chain employs TRBV5-1 and TRBJ2-5; no definite D call. In germline, CDR1 is SGHRS, CDR2 YFSETQ. The V gene lost 4 bases and the J gene lost 3 bases, with 4 bases spanning the gap. CDR3 length: 11 amino acids. The CDR3 region has the DNA TGCGCCAGCAGCATAAAAGAGACCCAGTACTTC. Its translation: CASSIKETQYF.

This rearrangement joins TRBV7-8 to TRBJ1-6; D is perhaps TRBD1 (5 bases). The CDR3 consists of 14 residues. The germline V gene has CDR1 SGHVS and CDR2 FQNEAQ. V dropped 7 bases and J dropped 6 bases, with 13 bases sitting between them. The CDR3: CASTGGLGNSPLHF. Written as DNA, the CDR3 is TGTGCCAGCACGGGGGGTTTGGGTAATTCACCCCTCCACTTT.

This chain links TRBV5-1 with TRBJ1-2; TRBD1 aligns across 8 bases. Germline V CDR1 and CDR2: SGHRS, YFSETQ. V dropped 4 bases and J dropped 4; count of bases not matched to a gene: 9. The CDR3 runs to 15 residues. The CDR3 sequence is CASSTGQATIYGYTF. CDR3 nucleotides: TGCGCCAGCAGCACGGGACAGGCAACTATCTATGGCTACACCTTC.